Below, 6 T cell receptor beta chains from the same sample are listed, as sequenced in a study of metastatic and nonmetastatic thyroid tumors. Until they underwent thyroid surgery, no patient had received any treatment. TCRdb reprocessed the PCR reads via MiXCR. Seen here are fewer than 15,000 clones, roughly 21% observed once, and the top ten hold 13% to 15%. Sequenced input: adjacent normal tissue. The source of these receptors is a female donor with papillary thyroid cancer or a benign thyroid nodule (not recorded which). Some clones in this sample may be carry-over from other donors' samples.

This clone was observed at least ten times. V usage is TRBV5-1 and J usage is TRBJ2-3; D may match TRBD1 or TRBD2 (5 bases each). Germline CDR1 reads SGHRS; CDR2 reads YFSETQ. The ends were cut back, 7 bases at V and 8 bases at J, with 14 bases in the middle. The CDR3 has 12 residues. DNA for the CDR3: TGCGCCAGCGGGGGTGGGGAATCTACGCAGTATTTT. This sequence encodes CASGGGESTQYF.

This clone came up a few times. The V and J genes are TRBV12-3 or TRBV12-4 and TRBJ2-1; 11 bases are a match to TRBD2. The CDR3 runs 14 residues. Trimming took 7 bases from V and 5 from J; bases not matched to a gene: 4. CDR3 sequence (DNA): TGTGCCAGCACCACTAGCGGGGGAGACAATGAGCAGTTCTTC. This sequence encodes CASTTSGGDNEQFF.

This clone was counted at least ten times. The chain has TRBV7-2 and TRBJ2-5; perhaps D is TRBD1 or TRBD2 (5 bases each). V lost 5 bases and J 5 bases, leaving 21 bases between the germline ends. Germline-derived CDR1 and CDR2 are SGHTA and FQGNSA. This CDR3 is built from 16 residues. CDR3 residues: CASSPNSGRFIETQYF. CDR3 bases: TGTGCCAGCAGCCCCAACTCGGGACGGTTCATCGAGACCCAGTACTTC.

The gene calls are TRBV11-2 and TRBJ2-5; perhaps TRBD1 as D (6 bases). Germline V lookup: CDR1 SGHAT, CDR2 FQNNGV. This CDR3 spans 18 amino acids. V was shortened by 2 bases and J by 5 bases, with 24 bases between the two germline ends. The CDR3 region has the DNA TGTGCCAGCAGCTTATTTGGTGGGGTGAGGGGGATGGTGGAGACCCAGTACTTC. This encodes CASSLFGGVRGMVETQYF. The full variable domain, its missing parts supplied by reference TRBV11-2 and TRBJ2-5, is EAGVAQSPRYKIIEKRQSVAFWCNPISGHATLYWYQQILGQGPKLLIQFQNNGVVDDSQLPKDRFSAERLKGVDSTLKIQPAKLEDSAVYLCASSLFGGVRGMVETQYFGPGTRLLVL.

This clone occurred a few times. The CDR3 sequence: CASTGGTDTQYF. CDR3 in DNA: TGTGCCAGTACAGGGGGCACAGATACGCAGTATTTT. V is TRBV27 and J is TRBJ2-3, with 7 bases aligning to TRBD1. J was trimmed by 1 base and V by 9 bases; bases with no gene match: 1. The CDR3 covers 12 residues. CDR1 MNHEY and CDR2 SMNVEV come from the germline V gene (reference sequence).

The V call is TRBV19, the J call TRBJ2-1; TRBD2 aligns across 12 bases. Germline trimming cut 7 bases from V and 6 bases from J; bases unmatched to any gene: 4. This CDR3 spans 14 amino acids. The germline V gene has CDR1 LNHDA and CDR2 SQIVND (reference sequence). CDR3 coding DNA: TGTGCCAGTATTTGGACTAGCGGGATCAATGAGCAGTTCTTC. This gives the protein CASIWTSGINEQFF.